The sequence of this TCR beta chain was determined in a study of neoadjuvant anti-PD-1 for oral cavity cancer (dated by TCRdb to about 2021). Background on the whole study: Before undergoing curative-intent surgical resection, most patients got three to four biweekly nivolumab doses at 3 mg/kg. A fourth nivolumab dose was given around day 43 to patients without progression, and definitive surgical resection was performed in those patients on days 50-56. Responders were defined as patients with complete response, partial response or stable disease by RECIST 1.1; non-responders were defined as patients with progression. An approximately 34% response rate was observed in the parent correlative cohort, in which over nine patients were included.

In light of the paper, this sample's time point label describes: after neoadjuvant nivolumab, at surgical resection. The patients had newly diagnosed stage II-IVA oral cavity squamous cell carcinoma and had not received any prior systemic or radiation treatment. Everyone in the cohort had locally advanced, HPV-negative oral cavity squamous cell carcinoma. Peripheral blood mononuclear cells were analyzed directly, without maintenance or expansion in culture. The samples were obtained from a longitudinal correlative study of a single-arm phase II trial testing neoadjuvant nivolumab in oral cavity squamous cell carcinoma. Subject-matched pre- and post-treatment PBMCs and tumors from three responders and three non-responders underwent genomic DNA-based TCRbeta sequencing. Peripheral blood mononuclear cells were drawn once before nivolumab treatment and a second time after treatment, when surgery took place. The Maxwell RSC DNA from Cells kit was used to extract genomic DNA from PBMCs.

PBMC libraries used mostly about 450 ng of input genomic DNA for deep sequencing, with six replicates per sample. The immunoSEQ hsTCRbeta kit was used to prepare TCRbeta libraries according to the manufacturer's instructions. An Illumina NovaSeq 6000 S4 flow cell was used to sequence the final libraries, which had first been combined to 3 nM. As for how the authors treated the data: The immunoSEQ Analyzer was used for raw data preprocessing and quality control. The analysis was restricted to productive rearrangements, with each unique CDR3 amino acid sequence defining a clonotype. Repertoire clonality was estimated as the Gini-Simpson index, computed with the R package tcR. Student's t test was used to compare Gini indices, while Pearson correlation assessed associations with tumor size change. TCRdb obtained this table from immuneACCESS and retained in-frame rearrangements with V and J assigned. These tables miss some clones; where compared with another copy, unresolved V genes account for less than half of the shortfall, and the remainder is unexplained. Clone size and V and J calls were adopted from that table, with D and trimming inferred from the DNA. The sample table shows approximately 8,800 clones, and 64% are seen once. The top ten clonotypes cover 3.5% to 5% of the sample.

As for this clone: Its antigen specificity is not known. Per-base quality was not reported, and no clone a single base away is much larger than it.

General conclusions and limits of the study: TCR analyses included only three patients per response group, and the authors called for larger cohorts for validation. After neoadjuvant nivolumab, T cell clonality (Gini index) in PBMCs was significantly higher in non-responders than in responders. Higher pretreatment blood Treg/Th17 ratios correlated with both higher pretreatment blood TCRbeta clonality and lower post-treatment tumor TCRbeta clonality.

This clonotype originated in a person aged 40 to 85 with oral cavity squamous cell carcinoma. The sample here was PBMCs, taken after nivolumab (anti-PD-1) treatment.

The CDR3 in this case is CASRGSGGAGNEQFF. The sequenced DNA: TGTGCCAGCAGGGGAAGCGGGGGGGCCGGCAATGAGCAGTTCTTC. The V and J segments used are TRBV6-6 and TRBJ2-1, and TRBD2 matches 10 of the central bases. The CDR3 numbers 15 residues from cysteine through phenylalanine. Of the read, only the CDR3 DNA is kept; its 45 bases are in frame from base 1. CDR1 and CDR2 are drawn from the germline V gene (reference sequence): MNHNY, SVGAGI. Here V drops 6 bases and J drops 6 bases, and the junction holds 8 bases not matched to any gene.